Each of the 10 T cell receptor beta chains below was sequenced from the same sample in a study of blood T cell repertoires in COVID-19. Sequencing used immunoSEQ multiplex PCR; TCRdb keeps in-frame clones, though not all of them. The table includes 70,000 to 85,000 clones, more than 75% detected once. The sequencing input was peripheral blood. These TCRs come from a human donor in a cohort sampled during active COVID-19.

The chain employs TRBV21-1 and TRBJ1-1; the listed D gene, TRBD1, was not tested against the DNA. TRBV21-1 is flagged as a pseudogene. The CDR3 is made up of 12 amino acids. The CDR3 sequence is CASSKEEGVAFF. For the CDR3, the DNA is TGTGCCAGCAGCAAAGAAGAAGGGGTAGCTTTCTTT.

The chain employs TRBV3-1 (or the pseudogene TRBV3-2) and TRBJ1-6; D is possibly TRBD1 (5 bases). CDR1 LGHDT and CDR2 YNNKEL come from the germline V gene (reference sequence). V shed 4 bases and J shed 7 bases, with 11 bases lying between them. This CDR3 contains 14 residues. CDR3 amino acids: CASSRGTVNSPLHF. The DNA for the CDR3 is TGTGCCAGCAGCCGGGGGACTGTCAATTCACCCCTCCACTTT.

CDR3 DNA sequence: TGCGCCAGCAGCCAAAAGGAGGCGGAGACCTACGAGCAGTACTTC. Its translation: CASSQKEAETYEQYF. The chain links TRBV4-1 to TRBJ2-7, with a weak D call TRBD2 (5 bases). The CDR3 loop spans 15 amino acids. CDR1 and CDR2 from the germline V gene are MGHRA and YSYEKL. The V end lost 2 bases, the J end lost 2 bases, and 13 bases lay between the germline ends.

The sample holds one count of this clone. The CDR3 sequence: CAISSGTDNEQFF. As DNA, the CDR3 is TGTGCCATCAGTTCCGGGACAGACAATGAGCAGTTCTTC. The V and J genes are TRBV10-3 and TRBJ2-1; TRBD1 agrees at 7 bases. The CDR3 length is 13 residues. V dropped 5 bases and J dropped 5; count of bases not matched to a gene: 3. Germline values: CDR1 ENHRY, CDR2 SYGVKD.

The V gene is TRBV18, the J gene TRBJ1-1, with 7 bases aligning to TRBD1. Germline V CDR1 and CDR2: KGHSH, LQKENI. Trimming removed 6 bases from V and 3 bases from J; junction bases left unmatched: 4. The CDR3 contains 13 residues. The CDR3 nucleotides are TGTGCCAGCTCTTCTGGACAGGACACTGAAGCTTTCTTT. This codes for CASSSGQDTEAFF.

CDR3 sequence: CASSTRRDRVSKGYQPQHF. The CDR3 DNA sequence: TGTGCCAGTAGTACCCGCCGGGACAGGGTTTCGAAGGGCTATCAGCCCCAGCATTTT. The rearrangement uses TRBV19 and TRBJ1-5; 9 bases map to TRBD1. The CDR3 is 19 residues long. V dropped 4 bases and J dropped 5; count of bases not matched to a gene: 18. Per the germline V gene, CDR1 is LNHDA and CDR2 is SQIVND (reference sequence). Full variable domain (rest looked up from reference TRBV19 and TRBJ1-5): DGGITQSPKYLFRKEGQNVTLSCEQNLNHDAMYWYRQDPGQGLRLIYYSQIVNDFQKGDIAEGYSVSREKKESFPLTVTSAQKNPTAFYLCASSTRRDRVSKGYQPQHFGDGTRLSIL.

J is TRBJ2-5 and V is TRBV6-2 or TRBV6-3; maybe TRBD1 (6 bases). The ends were cut back, 5 bases at V and 5 bases at J, with 15 bases in the middle. The germline V gene has CDR1 MNHEY and CDR2 SVGEGT. This CDR3 is 14 amino acids long. The CDR3 DNA sequence: TGTGCCAGCAGTCAGGGGACCGCGGCGGAGACCCAGTACTTC. Encoded protein: CASSQGTAAETQYF.

The chain recombines TRBV7-9 with TRBJ2-3; TRBD1 matches 9 bases. Trimming at V came to 4 bases and at J to 10 bases, leaving 6 bases not matched to a gene. The CDR3 is 13 residues long. Germline V gene data show CDR1 as SEHNR and CDR2 as FQNEAQ (reference sequence). The CDR3 spells CASSYNRGLSQYF. The CDR3 nucleotides read TGTGCCAGCAGCTACAACAGGGGGCTCTCGCAGTATTTT.

The chain links TRBV9 to TRBJ2-5; 10 nucleotides align to TRBD2. The CDR3 consists of 16 residues. Germline V gene sequence: CDR1 SGDLS, CDR2 YYNGEE. V trimming: 7 bases; J trimming: 5 bases; junction bases outside the gene matches: 14. The DNA for the CDR3 is TGTGCCAGCTCCCCACTCAGCGGGGGGGCGAGGGAGACCCAGTACTTC. Translated, it gives CASSPLSGGARETQYF.

The V gene is TRBV5-5, the J gene TRBJ2-1; 8 positions agree with TRBD1. This CDR3 comprises 16 residues. V trimming: 4 bases; J trimming: 5 bases; junction bases outside the gene matches: 11. Germline V CDR1 and CDR2: SGHKS, YYEKEE (reference sequence). Here the CDR3 DNA reads TGTGCCAGCAGCAAAAACCGGGACAGGTACAACAATGAGCAGTTCTTC. This sequence encodes CASSKNRDRYNNEQFF.